This T cell receptor (beta chain) came from a study of molecular identifiers for immune sequencing clone quantification. Whole-study findings and limits: In naive cells, clones above 20 RNA copies held under 1% of molecules, whereas in effector cells they held over 99%.

V lost 6 bases and J lost 0, with 11 bases in between. CDR1 is LGHDT, CDR2 YNNKEL, per germline (reference sequence). The length of the CDR3 is 14 residues. TCRdb processed the PCR reads anew with MiXCR; each CDR3 protein has one entry. The sample consists of 100,000 or so distinct CDR3 sequences, roughly 34% of them appearing once. Naive CD8 libraries used roughly 17,000 to 1,000,000 sorted cells and 10%, 30% or 50% RNA. Note on this clonotype: The antigen is not known.

Material: naive CD8+ T cells from blood, with Jurkat cell RNA spiked in. Subset denoted: FACS-sorted CD8+CD4-CCR7+CD45RA+ naive T cells. The chain carries TRBV3-1 and TRBJ1-2; D uncertain. The receptor's source is a human donor in good health. Some libraries in this study had Jurkat cell RNA spiked in. The CDR3 here is CASSPGAANYGYTF. CDR3 bases: TGTGCCAGCAGTCCAGGAGCAGCTAACTATGGCTACACCTTC. The full variable domain, in which reference TRBV3-1 and TRBJ1-2 provide the parts outside the CDR3, is DTAVSQTPKYLVTQMGNDKSIKCEQNLGHDTMYWYKQDSKKFLKIMFSYNNKELIINETVPNRFSPKSPDKAHLNLHINSLELGDSAVYFCASSPGAANYGYTFGSGTRLTVV.